This entry describes one T cell receptor beta chain. In germline, CDR1 is MNHEY, CDR2 SMNVEV (reference sequence). The CDR3 is 15 residues long. The V and J ends lost 5 bases and 6 bases, in that order; junction bases with no gene match: 7. The data are from a study of T cells in Graves' hyperthyroidism and ophthalmopathy. Amplification of TCR beta CDR3 regions used RNA as the template. Primed by the HTBI set, a first-round RT-PCR was run on the TCR CDR3. Via MiXCR, TCRdb re-called the multiplex PCR reads, giving one row per CDR3 protein. The sample carries 650,000 to 750,000 distinct CDR3 sequences, 14% recorded once.

This receptor was obtained from a woman aged 18-29 years with Graves' hyperthyroidism. The source material was blood. The gene calls are TRBV27 and TRBJ1-6; 7 nucleotides align to TRBD1. The CDR3, as DNA: TGTGCCAGCAGTCTCACCGGGACAGTTAATTCACCCCTCCACTTT. Its protein is CASSLTGTVNSPLHF.